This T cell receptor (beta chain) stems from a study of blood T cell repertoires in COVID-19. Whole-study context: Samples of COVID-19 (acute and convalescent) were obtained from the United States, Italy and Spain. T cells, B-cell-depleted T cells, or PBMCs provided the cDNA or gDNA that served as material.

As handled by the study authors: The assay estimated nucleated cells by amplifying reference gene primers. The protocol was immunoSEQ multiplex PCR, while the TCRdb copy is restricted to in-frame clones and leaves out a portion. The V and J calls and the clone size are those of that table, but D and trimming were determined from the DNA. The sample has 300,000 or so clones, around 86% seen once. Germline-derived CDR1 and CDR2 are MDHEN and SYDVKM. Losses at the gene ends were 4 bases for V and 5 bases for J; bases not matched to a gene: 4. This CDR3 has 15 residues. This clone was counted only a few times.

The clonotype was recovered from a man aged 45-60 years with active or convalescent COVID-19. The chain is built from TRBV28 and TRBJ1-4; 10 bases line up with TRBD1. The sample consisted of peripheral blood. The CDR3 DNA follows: TGTGCCAGCAGTTCTAGGGACAGGGGAAATGAAAAACTGTTTTTT. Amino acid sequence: CASSSRDRGNEKLFF.